The 20 T cell receptor beta chains given below trace back to one sample, sequenced in a study of OX40 agonist ivuxolimab in advanced cancers. The protocol was immunoSEQ multiplex PCR, while the TCRdb copy is restricted to in-frame clones and leaves out a portion. The sample carries 34,000 or so clones, around 81% recorded once. The source material was CD4+ or CD8+ T cells sorted from blood, sampled in a trial of the OX40 agonist ivuxolimab. These TCRs come from an adult with an advanced solid tumor such as melanoma, head and neck, liver or kidney cancer.

This chain joins TRBV14 and TRBJ1-1; possible D gene TRBD1, 5 bases. Deletions cut 4 bases from V and 7 bases from J, with 16 bases between. The V gene's germline CDR1 is SGHDN and CDR2 FVKESK. The CDR3 runs to 14 residues. CDR3 sequence (DNA): TGTGCCAGCAGCCCTAGACGGGGCTGGGGTGAAGCTTTCTTT. As protein: CASSPRRGWGEAFF. Looking up the rest from reference TRBV14 and TRBJ1-1 gives the full variable domain: EAGVTQFPSHSVIEKGQTVTLRCDPISGHDNLYWYRRVMGKEIKFLLHFVKESKQDESGMPNNRFLAERTGGTYSTLKVQPAELEDSGVYFCASSPRRGWGEAFFGQGTRLTVV.

This clone was found once. Here the CDR3 DNA reads TGTGCCAGCAGCCCCCCCGGGGCGGGGGGCGAAAAACTGTTTTTT. The encoded protein is CASSPPGAGGEKLFF. The J gene is TRBJ1-4, the V gene TRBV7-8; possibly TRBD1 for D (6 bases). CDR3 length equals 15 residues. CDR1 SGHVS and CDR2 FQNEAQ come from the germline V gene. Deletions cut 5 bases from V and 8 bases from J, with 18 bases between.

The chain recombines TRBV5-8 with TRBJ2-5; maybe TRBD1 (6 bases). Trimming stripped 0 bases from V and 4 bases from J, with 13 bases between. The length of the CDR3 is 15 residues. Germline loops: CDR1 SGHTS, CDR2 YDEGEE. CDR3 nucleotides: TGTGCCAGCAGCTTGGCCACAGGGTTAGGAGAGACCCAGTACTTC. Protein product: CASSLATGLGETQYF.

The chain couples TRBV2 to TRBJ1-2, with D unresolved. The CDR3 totals 12 residues. Trimming pared 7 bases from V and 8 bases from J, leaving 14 bases between. Germline V gives CDR1 SNHLY, CDR2 FYNNEI. CDR3 loop: CASKGLFRGYTF. The CDR3 DNA is TGTGCCAGCAAAGGCCTATTTCGGGGCTACACCTTC.

This chain joins TRBV2 and TRBJ2-7; 10 nucleotides align to TRBD1. The CDR3 is 16 amino acids. Germline CDR1 is SNHLY and CDR2 is FYNNEI. J was trimmed by 6 bases and V by 5 bases; bases with no gene match: 13. The CDR3 DNA reads as TGTGCCAGCAGTTCAAGACCGGGACAGGGGCACATCGAGCAGTACTTC. This translates into CASSSRPGQGHIEQYF.

The rearrangement uses TRBV28 and TRBJ2-7; 13 bases match TRBD2. V was pared by 1 base and J by 4 bases, with 4 bases of the junction left unmatched. This CDR3 comprises 16 residues. Germline V lookup: CDR1 MDHEN, CDR2 SYDVKM. The CDR3 reads CASSLSTSGRRYEQYF. The CDR3 nucleotides are TGTGCCAGCAGTTTATCGACTAGCGGGAGGAGGTACGAGCAGTACTTC. The full variable domain, completed using reference TRBV28 and TRBJ2-7, is DVKVTQSSRYLVKRTGEKVFLECVQDMDHENMFWYRQDPGLGLRLIYFSYDVKMKEKGDIPEGYSVSREKKERFSLILESASTNQTSMYLCASSLSTSGRRYEQYFGPGTRLTVT.

This chain connects TRBV19 to TRBJ1-2, with D uncertain. Trimming cost V 6 bases and J 8 bases, with 22 bases left between them. CDR1 is LNHDA and CDR2 is SQIVND in the germline V gene (reference sequence). This CDR3 has 15 amino acids. CDR3 loop: CASSPLPQDSSGYTF. CDR3 DNA: TGTGCCAGTAGCCCACTACCCCAGGACTCCTCCGGCTACACCTTC.

This clone came up a few times. The rearrangement joins TRBV1 to TRBJ1-5. TRBV1 is a pseudogene. The length of the CDR3 is 12 residues. CDR3 coding DNA: TGCACCAGCAGCCAAGCCGATCAGCCCCAGCATTTT. This sequence encodes CTSSQADQPQHF.

J is TRBJ2-1 and V is TRBV19; 7 bases are a match to TRBD1. V lost 5 bases to trimming and J lost 5 bases; unmatched junction nucleotides: 6. CDR1 is LNHDA, CDR2 SQIVND, per germline (reference sequence). This CDR3 region has 14 residues. CDR3 nucleotides: TGTGCCAGTAGTGCAGGGGGAGTAAACAATGAGCAGTTCTTC. This codes for CASSAGGVNNEQFF.

The rearrangement joins TRBV9 to TRBJ2-5, with a tentative D call TRBD1 (6 bases). The J call may be in error: the DNA end matches TRBJ2-7 better. CDR1 is SGDLS and CDR2 is YYNGEE in the germline V gene. This CDR3 is built from 13 residues. The CDR3 reads CASSVEQGSEQYF. CDR3 nucleotides: TGTGCCAGCAGCGTAGAACAGGGTAGCGAGCAGTACTTC.

For the CDR3, the DNA is TGTGCCAGCAAAAGGACAGGGGATAATGAAAAACTGTTTTTT. Translation: CASKRTGDNEKLFF. This sequence joins TRBV6-6 and TRBJ1-4; 9 bases map to TRBD1. Germline lookup yields CDR1 MNHNY and CDR2 SVGAGI (reference sequence). This CDR3 has 14 amino acids. Trimming cost V 7 bases and J 4 bases; bases outside gene matches: 4.

In this sample, this clone turned up once. This likely comes from a read error, as the CDR3 has no conserved phenylalanine or tryptophan at its end. The limits of the CDR3 on the DNA are not certain, so only TCRdb's listed CDR3 is given. V is TRBV5-6 and J is TRBJ2-3; the D call in the table, TRBD1, was not verified against the DNA. The V gene's germline CDR1 is SGHDT and CDR2 YYEEEE. The CDR3 extends over 11 residues, inclusive of both ends. CDR3 in amino acids: CASSLFDSLRI.

The chain links TRBV27 to TRBJ1-1; D possibly corresponds to TRBD1 (6 bases). The length of the CDR3 is 17 residues. Trimming cost V 5 bases and J 4 bases, with 23 bases left between them. In germline, CDR1 is MNHEY, CDR2 SMNVEV (reference sequence). The CDR3 sequence is CASSTLGAHHKFTEAFF. The CDR3 DNA sequence: TGTGCCAGCAGTACCCTGGGGGCGCATCATAAATTCACTGAAGCTTTCTTT.

The rearrangement links TRBV14 to TRBJ2-7, with no clear D. CDR1 and CDR2 (germline): SGHDN, FVKESK. V was cut by 2 bases and J by 6 bases, with 14 bases left in between. The CDR3 length is 14 residues. For the CDR3, the DNA is TGTGCCAGCAGCCAAAAGAGGCAAGTCCCCGAGCAGTACTTC. Amino acid sequence: CASSQKRQVPEQYF.

V usage is TRBV5-4 and J usage is TRBJ1-2; D is possibly TRBD1 (5 bases). The length of the CDR3 is 14 residues. Trimming shortened V by 1 base and J by 8 bases, and 15 bases separated the two germline ends. Germline CDR1 is SGHNT and CDR2 is YYREEE (reference sequence). The CDR3 nucleotides read TGTGCCAGCAGCTTGTGGGGCGACAAGAGGGGCTACACCTTC. It yields the protein CASSLWGDKRGYTF.

This clone has only a few counts. This sequence joins TRBV29-1 and TRBJ1-2; no clear D. The CDR3 runs to 11 residues. Trimming shortened V by 1 base and J by 8 bases, and 8 bases separated the two germline ends. Germline-derived CDR1 and CDR2 are SQVTM and ANQGSEA. The chain's CDR3 is CSVEGPEGYTF. The DNA for the CDR3 is TGCAGCGTTGAAGGACCAGAGGGCTACACCTTC.

The chain combines TRBV28 with TRBJ1-2; 9 bases map to TRBD1. The CDR3 is 16 amino acids. J gave up 2 bases and V 3 bases, and 7 bases lay outside the gene matches. Germline V gene lookup returns CDR1 MDHEN and CDR2 SYDVKM. The CDR3 coding sequence is TGTGCCAGCAGTTTCCGGTTAGGACAGGGGAACTATGGCTACACCTTC. It yields the protein CASSFRLGQGNYGYTF.

This chain joins TRBV6-5 and TRBJ2-1; 9 bases agree with TRBD2. There are 15 residues in the CDR3. Germline trimming cut 6 bases from V and 4 bases from J; bases unmatched to any gene: 7. Germline V gene data show CDR1 as MNHEY and CDR2 as SVGAGI. CDR3 amino acids: CASRRTSGLYNEQFF. The CDR3 DNA reads as TGTGCCAGCAGACGAACTAGCGGGCTGTACAATGAGCAGTTCTTC.

The rearrangement links TRBV6-5 to TRBJ2-1; 9 bases map to TRBD2. The CDR3 has 15 amino acids. The germline V gene has CDR1 MNHEY and CDR2 SVGAGI. V lost 5 bases to trimming and J lost 5 bases; unmatched junction nucleotides: 7. The DNA for the CDR3 is TGTGCCAGCAGTAAACTCGCGGGGGGGAACAATGAGCAGTTCTTC. Translated, it gives CASSKLAGGNNEQFF.

The table lists this clone with a few counts. The genes are TRBV28 and TRBJ2-7; 9 nucleotides line up with TRBD2. J lost 4 bases, V lost 8 bases, and 18 bases had no gene match. The V gene's germline CDR1 is MDHEN and CDR2 SYDVKM. CDR3 length: 17 residues. The CDR3 is CASSLHRGGRARYEQYF. The CDR3 DNA is TGTGCCAGCTCCCTTCATAGAGGCGGGAGGGCCAGGTACGAGCAGTACTTC.